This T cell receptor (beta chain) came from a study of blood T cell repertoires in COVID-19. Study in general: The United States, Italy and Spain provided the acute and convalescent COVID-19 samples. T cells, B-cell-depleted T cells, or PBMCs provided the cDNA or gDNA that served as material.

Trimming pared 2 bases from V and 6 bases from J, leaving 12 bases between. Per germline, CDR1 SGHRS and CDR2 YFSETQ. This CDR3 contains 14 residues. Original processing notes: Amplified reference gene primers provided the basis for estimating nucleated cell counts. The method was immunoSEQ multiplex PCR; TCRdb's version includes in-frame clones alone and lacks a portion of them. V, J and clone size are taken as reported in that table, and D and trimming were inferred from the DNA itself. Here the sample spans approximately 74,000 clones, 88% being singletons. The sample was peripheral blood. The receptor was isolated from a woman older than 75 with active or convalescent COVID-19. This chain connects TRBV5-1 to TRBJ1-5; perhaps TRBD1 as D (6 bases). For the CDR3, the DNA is TGCGCCAGCAGCTTCGGGGGGGCCGGTCAGCCCCAGCATTTT. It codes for CASSFGGAGQPQHF.